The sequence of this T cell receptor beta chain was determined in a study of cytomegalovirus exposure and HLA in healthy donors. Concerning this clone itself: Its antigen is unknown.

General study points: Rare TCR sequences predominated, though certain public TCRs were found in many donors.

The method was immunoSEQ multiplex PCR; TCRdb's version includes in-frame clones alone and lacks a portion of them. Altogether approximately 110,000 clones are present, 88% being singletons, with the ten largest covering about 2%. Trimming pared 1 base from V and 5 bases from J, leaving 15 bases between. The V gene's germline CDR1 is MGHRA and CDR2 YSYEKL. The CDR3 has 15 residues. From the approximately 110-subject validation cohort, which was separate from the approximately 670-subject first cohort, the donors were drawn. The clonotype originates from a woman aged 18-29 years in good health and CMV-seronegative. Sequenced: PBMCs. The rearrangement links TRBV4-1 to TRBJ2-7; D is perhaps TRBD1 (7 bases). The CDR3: CASSQGPGGWNEQYF. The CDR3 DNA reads TGCGCCAGCAGCCAAGGGCCAGGGGGGTGGAACGAGCAGTACTTC.